One sample yielded the 11 T cell receptor beta chains listed below, sequenced in a study of blood T cell repertoires in COVID-19 (dated by TCRdb to 2018 to 2021). Libraries came from the immunoSEQ multiplex PCR assay. As stored in TCRdb, this immuneACCESS dataset retains in-frame rearrangements with V and J assigned. A fraction of the clones does not appear; measured against another copy, unresolved V genes explain less than half of the discrepancy, and the remainder lacks a known reason. A total of 250,000 or so clones appear in this sample, 90% of them only once. Of the sample, around 1.9% is held by the ten largest clones. The sequencing input was peripheral blood. All receptors come from a woman aged 55-69 years with COVID-19, enrolled during active disease.

The rearrangement uses TRBV7-9 and TRBJ2-6; a weak D match, TRBD1 (5 bases). CDR3 length: 15 residues. The germline V gene has CDR1 SEHNR and CDR2 FQNEAQ (reference sequence). V dropped 4 bases and J dropped 0 bases, with 7 bases sitting between them. The CDR3 coding sequence is TGTGCCAGCAGCTGGGGCCTCTCTGGGGCCAACGTCCTGACTTTC. Translating gives CASSWGLSGANVLTF.

The chain links TRBV3-1 (or the pseudogene TRBV3-2) to TRBJ2-3, with 7 bases identical to TRBD1. From germline, CDR1 is LGHDT and CDR2 YNNKEL (reference sequence). The V segment lost 1 base and the J segment 2 bases; nucleotides outside the gene matches: 9. The CDR3 sequence is 17 residues long. CDR3 DNA: TGTGCCAGCAGCCAAGTCCCCTGGGACAGTTCCACAGATACGCAGTATTTT. This translates into CASSQVPWDSSTDTQYF.

The chain links TRBV6-4 to TRBJ2-1, with TRBD2 matching over 10 bases. Looked up from germline, CDR1 is MRHNA and CDR2 is SNTAGT. The CDR3 covers 15 residues. V dropped 6 bases and J dropped 6; count of bases not matched to a gene: 8. CDR3 protein: CASRRASGGINEQFF. The CDR3 DNA reads as TGTGCCAGCAGGAGGGCTAGCGGGGGTATCAATGAGCAGTTCTTC.

The V call is TRBV2, the J call TRBJ1-5; possibly TRBD1 for D (5 bases). Germline CDR1 reads SNHLY; CDR2 reads FYNNEI. Deletions cut 4 bases from V and 4 bases from J, with 14 bases between. The CDR3 runs to 15 residues. The chain's CDR3 is CASSGLRQGNQPQHF. In DNA form, the CDR3 reads TGTGCCAGCAGTGGACTTCGTCAGGGTAATCAGCCCCAGCATTTT.

To note about this clone: The same CDR3 arises from other DNA sequences in this sample as well. The chain recombines TRBV19 with TRBJ1-1, with D perhaps TRBD1 (5 bases). V dropped 4 bases and J dropped 1 base, with 7 bases sitting between them. Germline V CDR1 and CDR2: LNHDA, SQIVND (reference sequence). This CDR3 is built from 13 residues. The CDR3 DNA sequence: TGTGCCAGTAGTACTCAGGGGAACACTGAAGCTTTCTTT. Encoded protein: CASSTQGNTEAFF.

Only a few counts were recorded for this clone. This chain connects TRBV7-2 to TRBJ1-2, with unresolved D. Deletions cut 8 bases from V and 0 bases from J, with 13 bases between. In germline, CDR1 is SGHTA, CDR2 FQGNSA. The CDR3 has 14 amino acids. In DNA form, the CDR3 reads TGTGCCAGCTCTGAGGGTATAGCTAACTATGGCTACACCTTC. This gives the protein CASSEGIANYGYTF.

This chain connects TRBV4-2 to TRBJ1-1; tentatively, D is TRBD1 (5 bases). The CDR3 runs 16 residues. Trimming removed 4 bases from V and 1 base from J, with 16 bases in between. The germline CDR1 and CDR2 sequences are LGHNA and YNFKEQ. The DNA of the CDR3 is TGTGCCAGCAGCCCCCGTTTAATGGGGCGGAACACTGAAGCTTTCTTT. Translated: CASSPRLMGRNTEAFF.

The rearrangement joins TRBV10-3 to TRBJ1-1; D is ambiguous. The CDR3 totals 11 residues. V lost 7 bases and J 3 bases, leaving 6 bases between the germline ends. Germline values: CDR1 ENHRY, CDR2 SYGVKD. CDR3 protein: CAIKTDTEAFF. CDR3 sequence (DNA): TGTGCCATCAAAACAGACACTGAAGCTTTCTTT.

The gene calls are TRBV27 and TRBJ2-7, with TRBD1 matching 8 bases. CDR1 MNHEY and CDR2 SMNVEV come from the germline V gene (reference sequence). V trimming: 6 bases; J trimming: 6 bases; junction bases outside the gene matches: 10. The CDR3 consists of 14 residues. CDR3 sequence (DNA): TGTGCCAGCAGCCCCCGGAACAGGGGGTTCGAGCAGTACTTC. This gives the protein CASSPRNRGFEQYF.

The chain employs TRBV7-9 and TRBJ1-6, with TRBD1 matching 8 bases. The germline V gene encodes CDR1 SEHNR and CDR2 FQNEAQ (reference sequence). V gave up 5 bases and J gave up 9 bases; unmatched junction bases: 9. The CDR3 runs to 15 residues. This CDR3 reads CASSPFGQGTSPLHF. Here the CDR3 DNA reads TGTGCCAGCAGCCCCTTTGGACAGGGTACTTCACCCCTCCACTTT.

This clone was counted a few times. The J gene is TRBJ1-2, the V gene TRBV3-1 (or the pseudogene TRBV3-2); 7 nucleotides align to TRBD1. Losses at the gene ends were 6 bases for V and 4 bases for J; bases not matched to a gene: 8. The germline V gene has CDR1 LGHDT and CDR2 YNNKEL (reference sequence). The CDR3 has 14 residues. Here the CDR3 DNA reads TGTGCCAGCAGTCCTGGACAGGTCGGCTATGGCTACACCTTC. Its translation: CASSPGQVGYGYTF.